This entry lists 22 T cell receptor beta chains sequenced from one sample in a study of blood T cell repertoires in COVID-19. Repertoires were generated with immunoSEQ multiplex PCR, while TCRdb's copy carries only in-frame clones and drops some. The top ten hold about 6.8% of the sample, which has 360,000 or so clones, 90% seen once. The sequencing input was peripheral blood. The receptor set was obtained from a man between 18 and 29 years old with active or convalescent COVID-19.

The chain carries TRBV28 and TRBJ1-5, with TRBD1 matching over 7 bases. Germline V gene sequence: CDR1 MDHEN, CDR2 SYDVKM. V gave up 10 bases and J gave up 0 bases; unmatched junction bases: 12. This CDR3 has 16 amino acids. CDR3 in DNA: TGTGCCACCACGGATATACAGGGGCCTAGCAATCAGCCCCAGCATTTT. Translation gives CATTDIQGPSNQPQHF.

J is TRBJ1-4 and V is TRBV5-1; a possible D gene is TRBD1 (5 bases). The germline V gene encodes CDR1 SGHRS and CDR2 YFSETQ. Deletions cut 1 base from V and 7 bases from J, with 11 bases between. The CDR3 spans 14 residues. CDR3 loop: CASSLMEGREKLFF. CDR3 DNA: TGCGCCAGCAGCTTGATGGAGGGGCGTGAAAAACTGTTTTTT. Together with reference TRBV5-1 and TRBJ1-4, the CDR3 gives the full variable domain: KAGVTQTPRYLIKTRGQQVTLSCSPISGHRSVSWYQQTPGQGLQFLFEYFSETQRNKGNFPGRFSGRQFSNSRSEMNVSTLELGDSALYLCASSLMEGREKLFFGSGTQLSVL.

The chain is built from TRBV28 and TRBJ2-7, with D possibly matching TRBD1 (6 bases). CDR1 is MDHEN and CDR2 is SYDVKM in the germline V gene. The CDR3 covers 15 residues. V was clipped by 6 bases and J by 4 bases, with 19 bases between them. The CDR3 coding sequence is TGTGCCAGCAGACAACCCGGGACATTCCTTTACGAGCAGTACTTC. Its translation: CASRQPGTFLYEQYF.

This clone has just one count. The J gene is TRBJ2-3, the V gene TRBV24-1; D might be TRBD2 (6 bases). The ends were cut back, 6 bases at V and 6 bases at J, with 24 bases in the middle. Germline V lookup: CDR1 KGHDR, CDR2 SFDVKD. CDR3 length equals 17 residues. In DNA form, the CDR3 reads TGTGCCACCAGTTCCCCGGGAGCTTTTCCTCTCGGGGATACGCAGTATTTT. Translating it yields CATSSPGAFPLGDTQYF.

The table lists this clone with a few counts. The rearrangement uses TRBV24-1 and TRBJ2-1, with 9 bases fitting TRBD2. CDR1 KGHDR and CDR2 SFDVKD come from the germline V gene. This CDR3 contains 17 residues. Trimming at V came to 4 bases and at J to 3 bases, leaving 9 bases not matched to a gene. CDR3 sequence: CATSDQTSGNIYNEQFF. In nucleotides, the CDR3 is TGTGCCACCAGTGACCAGACTAGCGGAAATATCTACAATGAGCAGTTCTTC.

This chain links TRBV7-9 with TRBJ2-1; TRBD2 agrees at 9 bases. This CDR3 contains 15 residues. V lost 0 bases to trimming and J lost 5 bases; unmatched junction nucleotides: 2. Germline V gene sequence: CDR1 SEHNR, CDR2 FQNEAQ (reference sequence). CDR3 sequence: CASSLAGLADNEQFF. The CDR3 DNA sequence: TGTGCCAGCAGCTTAGCGGGACTAGCTGACAATGAGCAGTTCTTC. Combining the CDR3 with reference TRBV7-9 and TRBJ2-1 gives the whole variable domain DTGVSQNPRHKITKRGQNVTFRCDPISEHNRLYWYRQTLGQGPEFLTYFQNEAQLEKSRLLSDRFSAERPKGSFSTLEIQRTEQGDSAMYLCASSLAGLADNEQFFGPGTRLTVL.

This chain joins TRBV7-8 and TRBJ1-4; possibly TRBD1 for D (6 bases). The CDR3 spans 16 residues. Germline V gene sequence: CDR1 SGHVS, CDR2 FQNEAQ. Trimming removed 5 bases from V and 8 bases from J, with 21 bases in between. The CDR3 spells CASSPGRGASREKLFF. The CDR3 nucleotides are TGTGCCAGCAGCCCCGGTCGGGGGGCGAGTAGAGAAAAACTGTTTTTT.

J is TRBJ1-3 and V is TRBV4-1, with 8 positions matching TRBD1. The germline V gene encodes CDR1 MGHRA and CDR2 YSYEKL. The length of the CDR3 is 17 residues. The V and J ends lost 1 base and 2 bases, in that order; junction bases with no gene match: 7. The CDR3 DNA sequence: TGCGCCAGCAGCCAAGGCAATACAGGGGGGACTGGAAACACCATATATTTT. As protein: CASSQGNTGGTGNTIYF.

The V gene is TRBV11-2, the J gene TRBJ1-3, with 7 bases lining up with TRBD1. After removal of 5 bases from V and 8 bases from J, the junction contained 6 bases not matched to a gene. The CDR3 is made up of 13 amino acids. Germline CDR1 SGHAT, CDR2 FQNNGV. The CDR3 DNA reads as TGTGCCAGCAGCGCCCGACAGGGATACACCATATATTTT. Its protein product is CASSARQGYTIYF.

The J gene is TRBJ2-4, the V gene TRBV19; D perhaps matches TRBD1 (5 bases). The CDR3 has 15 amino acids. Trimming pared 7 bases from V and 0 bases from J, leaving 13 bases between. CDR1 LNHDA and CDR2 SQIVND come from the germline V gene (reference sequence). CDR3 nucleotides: TGTGCCAGTAATCGGGCCACAGGAGCCAAAAACATTCAGTACTTC. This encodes CASNRATGAKNIQYF.

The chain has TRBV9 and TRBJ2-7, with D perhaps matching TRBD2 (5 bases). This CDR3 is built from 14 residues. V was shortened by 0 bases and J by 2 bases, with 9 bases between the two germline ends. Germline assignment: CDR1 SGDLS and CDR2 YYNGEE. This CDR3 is CASSVGYGTYEQYF. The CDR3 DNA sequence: TGTGCCAGCAGCGTAGGTTACGGGACCTACGAGCAGTACTTC.

The CDR3 spells CASSQQGGLDYGYTF. The DNA of the CDR3 is TGTGCCAGCTCGCAACAGGGCGGTTTAGACTATGGCTACACCTTC. The genes are TRBV18 and TRBJ1-2; the D gene is possibly TRBD1 (6 bases). The CDR3 sequence is 15 residues long. V was pared by 6 bases and J by 3 bases, with 17 bases between. Germline V gives CDR1 KGHSH, CDR2 LQKENI.

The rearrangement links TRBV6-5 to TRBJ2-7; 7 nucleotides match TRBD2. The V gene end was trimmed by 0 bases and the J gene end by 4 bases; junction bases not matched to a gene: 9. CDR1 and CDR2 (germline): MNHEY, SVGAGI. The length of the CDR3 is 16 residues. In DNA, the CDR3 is TGTGCCAGCAGTTACTCGAGAGCGGGGAACGGATACGAGCAGTACTTC. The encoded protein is CASSYSRAGNGYEQYF.

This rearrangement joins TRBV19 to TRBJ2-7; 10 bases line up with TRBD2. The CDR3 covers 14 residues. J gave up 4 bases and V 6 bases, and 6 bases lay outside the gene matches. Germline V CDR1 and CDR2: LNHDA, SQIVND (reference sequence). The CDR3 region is CASRKREGLYEQYF. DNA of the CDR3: TGTGCCAGTAGAAAGCGGGAGGGGTTATACGAGCAGTACTTC.

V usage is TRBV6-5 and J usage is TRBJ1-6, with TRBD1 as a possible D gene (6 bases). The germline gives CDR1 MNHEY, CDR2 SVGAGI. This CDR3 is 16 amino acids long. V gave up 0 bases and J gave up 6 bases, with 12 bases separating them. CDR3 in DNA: TGTGCCAGCAGTTACTCTGGGGGGGCTGGTAATTCACCCCTCCACTTT. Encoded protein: CASSYSGGAGNSPLHF.

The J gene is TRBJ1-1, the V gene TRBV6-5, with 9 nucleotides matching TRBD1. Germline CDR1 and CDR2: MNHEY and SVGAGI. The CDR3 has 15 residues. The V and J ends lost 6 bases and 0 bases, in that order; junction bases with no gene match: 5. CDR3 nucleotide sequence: TGTGCCAGCAGGGACAGGGGAAGGGTGAACACTGAAGCTTTCTTT. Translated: CASRDRGRVNTEAFF.

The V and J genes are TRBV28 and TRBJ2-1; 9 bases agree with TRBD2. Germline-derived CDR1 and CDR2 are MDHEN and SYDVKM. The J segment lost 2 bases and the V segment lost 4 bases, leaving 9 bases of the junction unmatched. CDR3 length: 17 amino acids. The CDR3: CASSYLRAGGPYNEQFF. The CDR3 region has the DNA TGTGCCAGCAGTTACCTCAGGGCGGGGGGGCCCTACAATGAGCAGTTCTTC.

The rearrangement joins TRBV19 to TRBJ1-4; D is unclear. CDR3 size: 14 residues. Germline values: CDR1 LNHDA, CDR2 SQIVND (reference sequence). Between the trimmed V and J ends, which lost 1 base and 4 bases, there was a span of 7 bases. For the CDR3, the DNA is TGTGCCAGTAGTATAGTCTTGAGTAATGAAAAACTGTTTTTT. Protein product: CASSIVLSNEKLFF.

In DNA, the CDR3 is TGTGCCAGCAGCCTTCCGGGGAGCTCCTATAATTCACCCCTCCACTTT. It yields the protein CASSLPGSSYNSPLHF. The V and J genes are TRBV3-1 (or the pseudogene TRBV3-2) and TRBJ1-6, with D unclear. V dropped 4 bases and J dropped 0 bases, with 10 bases sitting between them. The CDR3 has 16 amino acids. CDR1 and CDR2 from the germline V gene are LGHDT and YNNKEL (reference sequence).

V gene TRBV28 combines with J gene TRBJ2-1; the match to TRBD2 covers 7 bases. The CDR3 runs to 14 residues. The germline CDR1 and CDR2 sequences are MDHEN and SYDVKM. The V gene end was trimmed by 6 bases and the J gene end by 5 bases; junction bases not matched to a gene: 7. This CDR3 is CASSSASGNNEQFF. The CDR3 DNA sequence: TGTGCCAGCAGCTCCGCTAGCGGCAACAATGAGCAGTTCTTC.

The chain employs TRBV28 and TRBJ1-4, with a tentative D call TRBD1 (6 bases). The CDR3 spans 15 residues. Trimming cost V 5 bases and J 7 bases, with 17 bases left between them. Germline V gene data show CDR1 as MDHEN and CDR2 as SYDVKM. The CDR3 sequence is CASSAPGTWIEKLFF. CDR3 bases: TGTGCCAGCAGTGCCCCCGGGACATGGATTGAAAAACTGTTTTTT.

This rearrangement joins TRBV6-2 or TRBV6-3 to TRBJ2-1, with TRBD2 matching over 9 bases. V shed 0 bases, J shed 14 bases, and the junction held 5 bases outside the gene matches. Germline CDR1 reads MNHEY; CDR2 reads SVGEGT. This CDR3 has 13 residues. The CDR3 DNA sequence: TGTGCCAGCAGTTACTCAGAGACTAGCGGAGAGTTCTTC. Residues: CASSYSETSGEFF.